The clone carrying this TCR beta chain occurred once. The sample comes from a study of blood T cell repertoires in COVID-19. Study-wide context: The United States, Italy and Spain provided the acute and convalescent COVID-19 samples.

The V end was cut by 1 base, the J end by 2 bases, with 4 bases between. This CDR3 has 13 amino acids. Germline values: CDR1 WSHSY, CDR2 SAAADI. Assay: immunoSEQ multiplex PCR; the TCRdb copy retains only in-frame clones and omits some. Among about 91,000 clones listed, 80% to 90% were seen once. The chain combines TRBV10-2 with TRBJ2-3; no reliable D call. The clonotype comes from an older woman with acute or convalescent COVID-19. Specimen: peripheral blood. The CDR3: CASSEFLTDTQYF. CDR3 coding DNA: TGCGCCAGCAGTGAGTTCCTCACAGATACGCAGTATTTT.